The next 18 T cell receptor beta chains were all read from a single sample in a study of glioma-infiltrating T cells. TCR alpha and beta CDR3 regions were amplified from RNA using iRepertoire nested multiplex PCR. TCRdb analysed the multiplex PCR reads with MiXCR anew, one entry per CDR3 protein. The sample includes around 350,000 distinct CDR3 sequences, roughly two fifths seen only once; the top ten take around 12%. The sample comprised glioma tissue, nonneoplastic brain tissue, or PBMCs (not recorded which). These receptors were taken from a human donor with low-grade glioma or glioblastoma, undergoing nonglioma brain surgery, or in good health (not recorded which).

The chain joins TRBV28 to TRBJ2-7; 9 bases are shared with TRBD1. Losses at the gene ends were 3 bases for V and 7 bases for J; bases not matched to a gene: 7. The germline CDR1 and CDR2 sequences are MDHEN and SYDVKM. This CDR3 is built from 14 residues. As DNA, the CDR3 is TGTGCCAGCAGTTTGCCCGGGACAGGGTTAGAGCAGTACTTC. It yields the protein CASSLPGTGLEQYF.

This clonotype was seen more than once but under ten times. This sequence joins TRBV6-2 or TRBV6-3 and TRBJ2-3, with TRBD2 matching over 8 bases. This CDR3 has 14 residues. Trimming cost V 5 bases and J 2 bases; bases outside gene matches: 3. Germline CDR1 is MNHEY and CDR2 is SVGEGT. DNA for the CDR3: TGTGCCAGCAGTCGGGGGGGACCCACAGATACGCAGTATTTT. Protein: CASSRGGPTDTQYF.

Ten or more counts support this clonotype. This chain uses TRBV20-1 with TRBJ1-5; D ambiguous. CDR1 DFQATT and CDR2 SNEGSKA come from the germline V gene (reference sequence). This CDR3 has 13 amino acids. Trimming removed 0 bases from V and 6 bases from J, with 9 bases in between. CDR3 bases: TGCAGTGCTAGAGACGTATTCGGTCAGCCCCAGCATTTT. Encoded protein: CSARDVFGQPQHF.

The table lists this clonotype with a few counts. Here the CDR3 reads CSARFRNTIYF. The CDR3 nucleotides are TGCAGTGCTAGATTCCGCAACACCATATATTTT. This sequence joins TRBV20-1 and TRBJ1-3; D is ambiguous. CDR1 and CDR2 from the germline V gene are DFQATT and SNEGSKA (reference sequence). This CDR3 comprises 11 residues. V was shortened by 2 bases and J by 7 bases, with 6 bases between the two germline ends.

This clonotype was picked up one time. The chain joins TRBV7-2 to TRBJ1-5, with D possibly matching TRBD1 (5 bases). Germline V gene data show CDR1 as SGHTA and CDR2 as FQGNSA. The CDR3 runs 17 residues. Trimming shortened V by 3 bases and J by 4 bases, and 19 bases separated the two germline ends. As DNA, the CDR3 is TGTGCCAGCAGCTTTTGGGGCAGGCGGACAACTAATCAGCCCCAGCATTTT. This sequence encodes CASSFWGRRTTNQPQHF. Full variable domain (outside the CDR3, taken from reference TRBV7-2 and TRBJ1-5): GAGVSQSPSNKVTEKGKDVELRCDPISGHTALYWYRQSLGQGLEFLIYFQGNSAPDKSGLPSDRFSAERTGGSVSTLTIQRTQQEDSAVYLCASSFWGRRTTNQPQHFGDGTRLSIL.

At least ten counts were recorded for this clonotype. The chain has TRBV20-1 and TRBJ2-3; D gene ambiguous. With 3 bases removed from V and 4 bases from J, the gap between germline ends came to 11 bases. CDR1 is DFQATT, CDR2 SNEGSKA, per germline (reference sequence). The CDR3 runs to 13 residues. In DNA form, the CDR3 reads TGCAGTGCTAGTGGGCCTAAGGCAGATACGCAGTATTTT. This encodes CSASGPKADTQYF.

A remark on this clonotype: Since no conserved phenylalanine or tryptophan closes the CDR3, a read error is the likely cause. Because the CDR3's place on the DNA is in doubt, the DNA is left out and the CDR3 is given as listed by TCRdb. The chain's CDR3 is CASSLGVPPKFL. The genes are TRBV7-2 and TRBJ2-1; the table names TRBD1, a call not compared with the DNA. The CDR3 region is 12 residues in length, termini included. CDR1 SGHTA and CDR2 FQGNSA come from the germline V gene.

The genes are TRBV3-1 and TRBJ2-7; TRBD2 matches 7 bases. J gave up 3 bases and V 4 bases, and 9 bases lay outside the gene matches. This CDR3 comprises 15 residues. The V gene's germline CDR1 is LGHDT and CDR2 YNNKEL (reference sequence). In DNA, the CDR3 is TGTGCCAGCAGCCCTGGGCCTAGCGGACACTACGAGCAGTACTTC. The encoded protein is CASSPGPSGHYEQYF.

A note on this clonotype: One end of the junction does not line up with germline, which may come from a read error. This chain connects TRBV28 to TRBJ2-7; D might be TRBD1 or TRBD2, each matching 5 bases. The CDR3 loop spans 15 amino acids. Germline values: CDR1 MDHEN, CDR2 SYDVKM. The CDR3 DNA reads TGTGACAGCACTTTCAAGGGACCCCCTCCCTACGAGCAGTACTTC. Translated: CDSTFKGPPPYEQYF.

Note on this clonotype: One end of the junction does not line up with germline, which may come from a read error. This chain connects TRBV18 to TRBJ2-3, with TRBD2 matching over 7 bases. Germline V gene data show CDR1 as KGHSH and CDR2 as LQKENI. The CDR3 sequence is 14 residues long. The CDR3 loop is CASSPRDYTDKQYF. The CDR3 coding sequence is TGTGCCAGCTCACCCCGGGACTACACAGATAAGCAGTATTTT.

This clonotype was observed a single time. A much larger clone lies one base from this, so it may be a read error. The gene calls are TRBV15 and TRBJ2-7; TRBD1 agrees at 7 bases. V gave up 0 bases and J gave up 4 bases; unmatched junction bases: 3. Germline V CDR1 and CDR2: LNHNV, YYDKDF (reference sequence). The CDR3 is 14 amino acids. The CDR3 loop is CATSREGRGYEQYF. DNA for the CDR3: TGTGCCACCAGCAGAGAAGGCAGGGGGTACGAGCAGTACTTC.

This clonotype has a handful of counts. The chain has TRBV9 and TRBJ2-1; D gene unclear. Per germline, CDR1 SGDLS and CDR2 YYNGEE. The length of the CDR3 is 14 residues. Deletions cut 0 bases from V and 10 bases from J, with 14 bases between. CDR3 in amino acids: CASSVGNPQSEQFF. The CDR3 DNA reads as TGTGCCAGCAGCGTAGGAAACCCGCAATCGGAGCAGTTCTTC.

The V gene is TRBV7-9, the J gene TRBJ1-4; 7 bases are a match to TRBD1. V trimming: 5 bases; J trimming: 10 bases; junction bases outside the gene matches: 10. The CDR3 is 14 amino acids. Germline V CDR1 and CDR2: SEHNR, FQNEAQ (reference sequence). The CDR3 sequence is CASSPRLQGGKLFF. DNA of the CDR3: TGTGCCAGCAGCCCCCGACTCCAGGGGGGAAAACTGTTTTTT. Drawing the rest from reference TRBV7-9 and TRBJ1-4, the complete variable domain is DTGVSQNPRHKITKRGQNVTFRCDPISEHNRLYWYRQTLGQGPEFLTYFQNEAQLEKSRLLSDRFSAERPKGSFSTLEIQRTEQGDSAMYLCASSPRLQGGKLFFGSGTQLSVL.

As regards this clonotype: Compared with germline, one end of the junction differs, possibly owing to a read error. This chain joins TRBV7-2 and TRBJ1-1, with D possibly being TRBD1 (5 bases). Germline values: CDR1 SGHTA, CDR2 FQGNSA. The CDR3 spans 12 residues. The CDR3 region has the DNA TGTGCCGGCAGCTTAGAGTGGGGCGAAGCTTTCTTT. It yields the protein CAGSLEWGEAFF. Complete variable domain (other parts from reference TRBV7-2 and TRBJ1-1): GAGVSQSPSNKVTEKGKDVELRCDPISGHTALYWYRQSLGQGLEFLIYFQGNSAPDKSGLPSDRFSAERTGGSVSTLTIQRTQQEDSAVYLCAGSLEWGEAFFGQGTRLTVV.

As for this clonotype: A much larger clonotype is one base distant, so this may be a read error. The chain carries TRBV28 and TRBJ1-2; D unresolved. This CDR3 has 15 residues. CDR1 and CDR2 from the germline V gene are MDHEN and SYDVKM. The CDR3 coding sequence is TGTGCCAGCAGTTCCCGAGCAGGAGCTAACTATGGCTACGCCTTC. Encoded protein: CASSSRAGANYGYAF.

DNA of the CDR3: TGTGCCAGCACCCCCGGGAGTGGTAGCTCCTACAATGAGCAGTTCTTC. Its protein product is CASTPGSGSSYNEQFF. The gene calls are TRBV12-3 or TRBV12-4 and TRBJ2-1; a possible D gene is TRBD2 (6 bases). Trimming pared 7 bases from V and 0 bases from J, leaving 16 bases between. The CDR3 consists of 16 residues.

This clonotype showed up just a few times. The V call is TRBV12-3 or TRBV12-4, the J call TRBJ2-3; D ambiguous. Trimming cost V 3 bases and J 11 bases, with 21 bases left between them. The CDR3 is 15 residues long. CDR3 sequence (DNA): TGTGCCAGCAGTTTCATTGGAGCCCCACTCGAAGGGCAGTATTTT. This sequence encodes CASSFIGAPLEGQYF.

This clonotype was detected only a few times. The chain combines TRBV11-2 with TRBJ2-3; D possibly matches TRBD1 or TRBD2 (5 bases each). This CDR3 spans 16 amino acids. From germline, CDR1 is SGHAT and CDR2 FQNNGV. Deletions cut 5 bases from V and 1 base from J, with 16 bases between. The CDR3 region has the DNA TGTGCCAGCAGCCGTTACCGGGACGGAGGCACAGATACGCAGTATTTT. It is translated as CASSRYRDGGTDTQYF.